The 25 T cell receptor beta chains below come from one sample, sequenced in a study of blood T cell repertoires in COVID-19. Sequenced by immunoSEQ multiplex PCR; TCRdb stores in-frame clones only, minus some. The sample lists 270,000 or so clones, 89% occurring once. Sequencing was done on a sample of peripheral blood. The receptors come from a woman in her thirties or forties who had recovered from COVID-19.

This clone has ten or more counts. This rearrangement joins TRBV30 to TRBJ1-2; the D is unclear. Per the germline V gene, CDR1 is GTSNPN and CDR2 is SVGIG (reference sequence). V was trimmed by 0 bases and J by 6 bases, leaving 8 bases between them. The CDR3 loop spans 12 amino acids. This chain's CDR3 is CAWSVLGNGYTF. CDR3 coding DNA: TGTGCCTGGAGTGTACTAGGGAATGGCTACACCTTC.

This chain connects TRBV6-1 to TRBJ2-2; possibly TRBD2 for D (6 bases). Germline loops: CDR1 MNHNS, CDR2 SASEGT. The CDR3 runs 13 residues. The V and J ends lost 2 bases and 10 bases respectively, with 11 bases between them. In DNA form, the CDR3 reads TGTGCCAGCAGTGAAAGACTAGACCTGGAGCTGTTTTTT. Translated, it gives CASSERLDLELFF.

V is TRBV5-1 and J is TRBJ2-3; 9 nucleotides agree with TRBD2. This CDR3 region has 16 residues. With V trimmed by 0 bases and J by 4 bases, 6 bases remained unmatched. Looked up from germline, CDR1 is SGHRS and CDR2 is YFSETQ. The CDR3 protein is CASSLGLAGEADTQYF. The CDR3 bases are TGCGCCAGCAGCTTGGGTTTAGCGGGAGAGGCAGATACGCAGTATTTT.

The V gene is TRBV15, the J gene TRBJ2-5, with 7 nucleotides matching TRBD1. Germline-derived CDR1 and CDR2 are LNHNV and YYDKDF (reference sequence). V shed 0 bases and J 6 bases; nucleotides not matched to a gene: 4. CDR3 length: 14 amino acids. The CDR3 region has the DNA TGTGCCACCAGCAGAGATCAGGGGGTCAAGACCCAGTACTTC. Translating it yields CATSRDQGVKTQYF.

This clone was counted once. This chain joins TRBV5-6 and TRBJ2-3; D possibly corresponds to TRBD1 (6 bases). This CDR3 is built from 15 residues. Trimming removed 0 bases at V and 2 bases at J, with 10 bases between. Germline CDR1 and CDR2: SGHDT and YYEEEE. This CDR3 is CASSLGGHPTDTQYF. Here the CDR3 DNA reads TGTGCCAGCAGCTTGGGGGGGCATCCCACAGATACGCAGTATTTT.

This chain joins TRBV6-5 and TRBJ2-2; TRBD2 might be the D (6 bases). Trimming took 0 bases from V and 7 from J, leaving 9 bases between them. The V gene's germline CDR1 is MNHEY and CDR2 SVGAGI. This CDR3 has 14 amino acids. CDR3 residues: CASSYSFGSGELFF. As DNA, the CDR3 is TGTGCCAGCAGTTACTCATTCGGGAGCGGGGAGCTGTTTTTT.

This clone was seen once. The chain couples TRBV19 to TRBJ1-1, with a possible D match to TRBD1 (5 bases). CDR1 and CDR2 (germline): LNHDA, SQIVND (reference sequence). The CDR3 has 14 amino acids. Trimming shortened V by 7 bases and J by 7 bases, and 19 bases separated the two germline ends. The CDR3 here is CASNMRGREGEAFF. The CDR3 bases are TGTGCCAGTAATATGAGGGGTAGGGAGGGTGAAGCTTTCTTT.

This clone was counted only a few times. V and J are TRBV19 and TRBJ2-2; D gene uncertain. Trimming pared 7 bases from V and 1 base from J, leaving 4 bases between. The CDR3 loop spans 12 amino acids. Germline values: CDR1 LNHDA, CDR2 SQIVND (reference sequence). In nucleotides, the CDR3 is TGTGCCAGTACGGTGAACACCGGGGAGCTGTTTTTT. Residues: CASTVNTGELFF.

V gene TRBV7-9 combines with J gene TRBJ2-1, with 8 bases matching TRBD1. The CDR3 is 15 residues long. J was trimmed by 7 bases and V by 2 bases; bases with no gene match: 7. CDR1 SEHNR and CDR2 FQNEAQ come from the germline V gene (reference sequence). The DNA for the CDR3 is TGTGCCAGCAGCTTAAGCCAGGGGGCGCGGAATGAGCAGTTCTTC. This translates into CASSLSQGARNEQFF.

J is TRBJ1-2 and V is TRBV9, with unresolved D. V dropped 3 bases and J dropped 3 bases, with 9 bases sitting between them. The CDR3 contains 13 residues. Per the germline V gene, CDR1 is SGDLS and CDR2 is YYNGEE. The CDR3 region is CASSDSADYGYTF. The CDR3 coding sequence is TGTGCCAGCAGCGATTCGGCGGACTATGGCTACACCTTC.

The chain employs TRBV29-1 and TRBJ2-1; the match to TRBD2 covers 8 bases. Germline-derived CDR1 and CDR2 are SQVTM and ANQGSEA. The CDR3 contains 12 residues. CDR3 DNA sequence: TGCAGTGCCCCCGGGACTAGTGTTGAGCAGTTCTTC. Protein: CSAPGTSVEQFF.

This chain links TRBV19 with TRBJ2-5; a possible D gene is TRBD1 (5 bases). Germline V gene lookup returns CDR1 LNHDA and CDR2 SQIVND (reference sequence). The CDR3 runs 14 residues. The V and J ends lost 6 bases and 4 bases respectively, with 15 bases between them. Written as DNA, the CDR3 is TGTGCCAGTAGGTCACAGGAATTATCAGAGACCCAGTACTTC. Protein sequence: CASRSQELSETQYF.

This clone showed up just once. This chain's CDR3 is CASSQFSGGFTGELFF. CDR3 nucleotide sequence: TGTGCCAGCAGCCAATTTAGCGGGGGGTTCACCGGGGAGCTGTTTTTT. This chain connects TRBV3-1 (or the pseudogene TRBV3-2) to TRBJ2-2, with 10 bases matching TRBD2. The ends lost 2 bases at V and 4 bases at J; junction bases unmatched: 4. Germline V gene data show CDR1 as LGHDT and CDR2 as YNNKEL (reference sequence). The CDR3 is made up of 16 amino acids.

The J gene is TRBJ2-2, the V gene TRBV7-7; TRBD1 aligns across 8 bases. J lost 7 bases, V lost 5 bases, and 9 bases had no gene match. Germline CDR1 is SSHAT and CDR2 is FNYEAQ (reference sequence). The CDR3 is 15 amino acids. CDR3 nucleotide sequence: TGTGCCAGCAGCCCACGGACAGGGAGAGGCGGGGAGCTGTTTTTT. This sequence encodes CASSPRTGRGGELFF.

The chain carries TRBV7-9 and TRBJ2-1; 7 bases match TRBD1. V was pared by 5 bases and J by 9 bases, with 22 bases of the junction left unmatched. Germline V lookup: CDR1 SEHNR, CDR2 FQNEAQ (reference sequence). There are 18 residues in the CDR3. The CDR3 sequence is CASSPKTAVTGLPGEQFF. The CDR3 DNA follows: TGTGCCAGCAGCCCTAAGACTGCGGTGACAGGGCTCCCGGGTGAGCAGTTCTTC.

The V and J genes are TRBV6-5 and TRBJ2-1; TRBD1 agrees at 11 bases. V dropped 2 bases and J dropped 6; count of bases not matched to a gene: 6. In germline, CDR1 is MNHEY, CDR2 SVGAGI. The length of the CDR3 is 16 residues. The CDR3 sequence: CASSYPTGTGGNEQFF. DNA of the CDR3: TGTGCCAGCAGTTACCCAACGGGGACAGGGGGCAATGAGCAGTTCTTC.

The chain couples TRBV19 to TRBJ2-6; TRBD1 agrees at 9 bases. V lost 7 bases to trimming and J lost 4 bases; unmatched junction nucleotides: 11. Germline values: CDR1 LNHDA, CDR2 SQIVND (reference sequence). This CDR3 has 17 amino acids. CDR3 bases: TGTGCCAGTACTTACGGACAGGGGTCAGCAGGGGCCAACGTCCTGACTTTC. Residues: CASTYGQGSAGANVLTF.

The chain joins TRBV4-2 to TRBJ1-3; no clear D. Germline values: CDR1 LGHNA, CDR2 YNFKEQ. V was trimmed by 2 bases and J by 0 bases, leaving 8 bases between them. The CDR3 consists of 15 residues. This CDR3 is CASSQLGSSGNTIYF. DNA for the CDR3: TGTGCCAGCAGCCAACTGGGCAGCTCTGGAAACACCATATATTTT.

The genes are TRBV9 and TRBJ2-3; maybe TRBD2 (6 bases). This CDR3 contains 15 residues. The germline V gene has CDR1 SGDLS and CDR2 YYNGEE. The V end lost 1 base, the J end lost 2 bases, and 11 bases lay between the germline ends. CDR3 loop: CASSVTGEPTDTQYF. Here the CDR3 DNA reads TGTGCCAGCAGCGTAACGGGGGAACCCACAGATACGCAGTATTTT. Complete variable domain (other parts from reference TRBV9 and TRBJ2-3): DSGVTQTPKHLITATGQRVTLRCSPRSGDLSVYWYQQSLDQGLQFLIQYYNGEERAKGNILERFSAQQFPDLHSELNLSSLELGDSALYFCASSVTGEPTDTQYFGPGTRLTVL.

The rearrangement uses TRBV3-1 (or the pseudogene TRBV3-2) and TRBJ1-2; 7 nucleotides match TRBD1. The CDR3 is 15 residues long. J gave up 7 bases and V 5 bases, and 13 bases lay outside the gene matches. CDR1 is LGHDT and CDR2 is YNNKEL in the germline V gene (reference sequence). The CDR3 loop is CASSSQGQEGSGYTF. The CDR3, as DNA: TGTGCCAGCAGCTCACAGGGGCAAGAAGGGAGTGGCTACACCTTC.

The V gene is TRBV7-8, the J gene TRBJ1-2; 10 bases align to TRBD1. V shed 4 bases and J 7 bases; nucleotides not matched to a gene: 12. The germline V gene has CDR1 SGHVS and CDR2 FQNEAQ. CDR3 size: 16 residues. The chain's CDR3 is CASSSSRQGAGRGYTF. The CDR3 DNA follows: TGTGCCAGCAGCTCCTCCCGACAGGGGGCGGGTCGTGGCTACACCTTC. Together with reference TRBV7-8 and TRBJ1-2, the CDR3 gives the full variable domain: GAGVSQSPRYKVAKRGQDVALRCDPISGHVSLFWYQQALGQGPEFLTYFQNEAQLDKSGLPSDRFFAERPEGSVSTLKIQRTQQEDSAVYLCASSSSRQGAGRGYTFGSGTRLTVV.

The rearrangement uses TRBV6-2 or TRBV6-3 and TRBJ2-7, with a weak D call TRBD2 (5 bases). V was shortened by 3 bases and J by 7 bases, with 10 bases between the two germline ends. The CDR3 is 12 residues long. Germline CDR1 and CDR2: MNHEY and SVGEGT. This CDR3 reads CASSYTTGEQYV. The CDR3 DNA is TGTGCCAGCAGTTATACGACGGGGGAGCAGTACGTC.

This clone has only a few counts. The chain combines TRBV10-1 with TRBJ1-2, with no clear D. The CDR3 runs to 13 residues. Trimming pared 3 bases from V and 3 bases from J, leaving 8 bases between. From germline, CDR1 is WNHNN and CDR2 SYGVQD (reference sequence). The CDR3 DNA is TGCGCCAGCAGTGACAGTTTGGACTATGGCTACACCTTC. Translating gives CASSDSLDYGYTF.

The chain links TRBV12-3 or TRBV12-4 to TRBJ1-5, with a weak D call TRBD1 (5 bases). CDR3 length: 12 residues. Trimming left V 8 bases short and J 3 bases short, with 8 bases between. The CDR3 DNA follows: TGTGCCAGCGGCAGGGACAATCAGCCCCAGCATTTT. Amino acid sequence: CASGRDNQPQHF.

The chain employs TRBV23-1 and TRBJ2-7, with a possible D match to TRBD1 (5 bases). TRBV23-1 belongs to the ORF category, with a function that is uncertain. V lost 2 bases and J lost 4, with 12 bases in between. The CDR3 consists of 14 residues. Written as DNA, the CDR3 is TGCGCCAGCAGTCAAAACAGGAGTGAATACGAGCAGTACGTC. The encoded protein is CASSQNRSEYEQYV.